These T cell receptor beta chains were read from a single sample in a study of cytomegalovirus exposure and HLA in healthy donors. Data came from immunoSEQ multiplex PCR; TCRdb stores just in-frame clones and leaves some out. The sample consists of around 140,000 clones, roughly 80% of them appearing once. Sequences were obtained from PBMCs. These receptors all stem from a man aged 40-49 years in good health and CMV-seronegative. The CDR3 runs from the conserved cysteine through the conserved F or W. D genes are given only for firm matches. Part of the rows lack a size; the others show once, few, many or a class for expanded clones.

d_gene	len	abundance	j_gene	v_gene	CDR3aa	CDR3nt
NA	14	NA	TRBJ1-5	TRBV19	CASTTADYNQPQHF	TGTGCCAGTACCACGGCGGACTATAATCAGCCCCAGCATTTT
TRBD1	16	NA	TRBJ1-4	TRBV5-1	CASSVTQGASNEKLFF	TGCGCCAGCAGCGTAACCCAGGGGGCTTCTAATGAAAAACTGTTTTTT
TRBD1	16	NA	TRBJ1-1	TRBV4-3	CASSQHRTGLNTEAFF	TGCGCCAGCAGCCAACATAGGACAGGGCTGAACACTGAAGCTTTCTTT
NA	14	NA	TRBJ1-2	TRBV4-3	CASSPRASNYGYTF	TGCGCCAGCAGCCCGAGGGCCAGTAACTATGGCTACACCTTC
TRBD2	15	once	TRBJ2-1	TRBV5-1	CASSVASGGAGEQFF	TGCGCCAGCAGCGTCGCTAGCGGGGGGGCAGGCGAGCAGTTCTTC
NA	14	few	TRBJ1-6	TRBV6-5	CASSWDTNNSPLHF	TGTGCCAGCAGTTGGGACACGAATAATTCCCCCCTCCACTTT
NA	14	few	TRBJ2-5	TRBV7-2	CASRVGGPQETQYF	TGTGCCAGCAGGGTAGGCGGGCCGCAAGAGACCCAGTACTTC
TRBD2	15	NA	TRBJ2-1	TRBV19	CASSPGTSGDNEQFF	TGTGCCAGTAGTCCCGGGACTAGCGGCGACAATGAGCAGTTCTTC
TRBD1	12	NA	TRBJ2-7	TRBV28	CASSRPGGWGYF	TGTGCCAGCAGTCGCCCAGGGGGTTGGGGGTACTTC
NA	18	once	TRBJ2-6	TRBV19	CASSIDINRQTGANVLTF	TGTGCCAGTAGTATAGACATAAACAGACAAACTGGGGCCAACGTCCTGACTTTC
NA	13	NA	TRBJ1-4	TRBV10-1	CASSGPRSEKLFF	TGCGCCAGCAGTGGACCTAGGAGTGAAAAACTGTTTTTT
NA	14	NA	TRBJ2-5	TRBV7-3	CASSHVGQGKTQYF	TGTGCCAGCAGCCATGTTGGGCAGGGGAAGACCCAGTACTTC
TRBD1	16	NA	TRBJ1-1	TRBV18	CASSPRETGANTEAFF	TGTGCCAGCTCACCACGGGAGACAGGGGCGAACACTGAAGCTTTCTTT
NA	13	once	TRBJ1-1	TRBV7-9	CASTSRGLTEAFF	TGTGCCAGCACCTCCCGGGGTCTCACTGAAGCTTTCTTT
TRBD1	16	NA	TRBJ1-1	TRBV6-6	CASSPRAGTGPTEAFF	TGTGCCAGCAGTCCACGAGCTGGGACAGGGCCCACTGAAGCTTTCTTT
NA	14	NA	TRBJ1-2	TRBV4-1	CASSQDIEYYGYTF	TGCGCCAGCAGCCAAGATATCGAGTACTATGGCTACACCTTC
NA	12	few	TRBJ1-2	TRBV27	CASSKQGYGYTF	TGTGCCAGCAGTAAACAGGGATATGGCTACACCTTC
NA	14	NA	TRBJ1-5	TRBV6-5	CASSPGQSNQPQHF	TGTGCCAGCAGTCCGGGACAAAGCAATCAGCCCCAGCATTTT
TRBD1	17	few	TRBJ2-2	TRBV29-1	CSVDKSGTEANTGELFF	TGCAGCGTTGACAAAAGTGGGACAGAGGCGAACACCGGGGAGCTGTTTTTT
NA	15	few	TRBJ1-1	TRBV5-1	CASSRSRTMNTEAFF	TGCGCCAGCAGCCGCAGTCGCACCATGAACACTGAAGCTTTCTTT
NA	13	NA	TRBJ1-5	TRBV6-1	CASTGLGNQPQHF	TGTGCCAGCACAGGGCTTGGCAATCAGCCCCAGCATTTT
TRBD1	15	NA	TRBJ1-2	TRBV11-2	CASSADRAGPYGYTF	TGTGCCAGCAGCGCTGACAGGGCCGGGCCCTATGGCTACACCTTC
TRBD2	15	NA	TRBJ2-5	TRBV7-9	CASSTRLADKETQYF	TGTGCCAGCAGCACCCGACTAGCGGATAAAGAGACCCAGTACTTC
NA	12	NA	TRBJ2-3	TRBV7-9	CASSLDRVWQYF	TGTGCCAGCAGCTTAGACAGGGTCTGGCAGTATTTT
TRBD1	15	NA	TRBJ1-1	TRBV7-8	CASSSRGHSDTEAFF	TGTGCCAGCAGCTCCAGGGGGCATTCGGACACTGAAGCTTTCTTT
TRBD1	14	NA	TRBJ2-7	TRBV27	CASSLTTGVDEQYF	TGTGCCAGCAGTTTAACGACAGGGGTAGACGAGCAGTACTTC